This TCR beta chain was recorded in a study of T-cell memory formation after mild COVID-19. Study-level background: TCR clustering was largely donor specific.

Findings and caveats of the study: The study detected some responding clones in pre-infection memory, suggesting cross-reactive memory joined. CM and EM subsets held most contracting CD4+ clones; EMRA held CD8+ ones.

In regard to this clonotype: The antigen is undetermined.

Barcoded TCR alpha and TCR beta cDNA libraries with UMIs came from 5'RACE using constant-segment primers. MiXCR was run by TCRdb on the 5' RACE reads, yielding one entry per CDR3 protein. The table records some 330,000 distinct CDR3 sequences, over 20% of them present only once. The source material was PBMCs or a T cell subset sorted from them (not recorded which). The TCR comes from an adult woman who had mild COVID-19 (a few samples of this study predate the infection). Cell type and time point are not known.

CDR3 region: CASSQVLHEQYF. The CDR3 nucleotides read TGTGCCAGCAGCCAAGTGCTACACGAGCAGTACTTC. The chain joins TRBV3-1 to TRBJ2-7; D is unclear. The CDR3 has 12 amino acids. Trimming shortened V by 1 base and J by 5 bases, and 6 bases separated the two germline ends. Germline V gives CDR1 LGHDT, CDR2 YNNKEL (reference sequence).